This is a list of T cell receptor beta chains from one sample in a study of regulatory T cells in long-lasting Graves disease. From the multiplex PCR reads, TCRdb called clonotypes with MiXCR, one entry per CDR3 protein. Among approximately 470,000 distinct CDR3 sequences listed, roughly 20% were seen once. Sample: peripheral blood mononuclear cells (PBMCs), taken when the disease was refractory, from a patient treated with antithyroid drugs. The origin of the receptors is a female donor with Graves disease. CDR3s leave out the opening cysteine and the closing phenylalanine or tryptophan. D genes are given only for firm matches.

j_call d_call v_call cdr3_aa
TRBJ2-7 TRBD2 TRBV29-1 SVRLAGALEQY
TRBJ1-1 NA TRBV12-3/TRBV12-4 ASNLFGNTEAF
TRBJ1-2 NA TRBV28 ASSPKPYGYT
TRBJ2-2 NA TRBV4-1 ASSRGPGTGELF
TRBJ1-4 NA TRBV7-2 ASSSGGGRDEKLF
TRBJ2-6 NA TRBV10-3 AISEFDLDSQYSGANVLT
TRBJ2-7 TRBD2 TRBV4-1 ASSHSAREHEQY
TRBJ1-6 NA TRBV7-2 ASSYNRATNSPLH
TRBJ2-1 TRBD2 TRBV12-3/TRBV12-4 AGTPRGGREYNEQF
TRBJ1-1 NA TRBV30 AWSQGEVTEAF
TRBJ2-1 TRBD2 TRBV7-2 ASSTRTSPNEQF
TRBJ2-2 NA TRBV30 AWSVPGHYTGELF
TRBJ2-5 NA TRBV9 ASSVAAGPQETQY
TRBJ2-5 NA TRBV28 ASSLPVGVKGQETQY
TRBJ2-7 TRBD2 TRBV14 ASRETSVYEQY
TRBJ2-7 TRBD1 TRBV29-1 SAGDRGLYEQY
TRBJ1-4 NA TRBV4-3 ASSQYMIRGEKLF
TRBJ2-5 TRBD1 TRBV12-3/TRBV12-4 ASSRPTGVQETQY
TRBJ2-7 TRBD2 TRBV6-2/TRBV6-3 ASSYTSGTTGEQY
TRBJ2-3 NA TRBV20-1 SARMQDTQY
TRBJ2-7 NA TRBV6-2/TRBV6-3 ASSFPQGNEQY
TRBJ2-7 NA TRBV6-4 ASSRKDNYEQY
TRBJ2-3 NA TRBV11-2 ASSLVAYALSDTQY
TRBJ1-3 NA TRBV6-1 ASSQANGNTIY
TRBJ2-2 TRBD1 TRBV28 ASRPSRGWTGELF
TRBJ2-3 NA TRBV10-2 ASSEVGRVTDTQY
TRBJ2-7 NA TRBV29-1 SFSQGAEQY
TRBJ1-3 TRBD1 TRBV2 ASSGWGQGAVGGNTIY
TRBJ1-2 NA TRBV28 ASSITSSPYGYT
TRBJ2-7 TRBD2 TRBV28 ATGTRGYEQY
TRBJ1-2 NA TRBV12-3/TRBV12-4 ASSPITGEGGYT